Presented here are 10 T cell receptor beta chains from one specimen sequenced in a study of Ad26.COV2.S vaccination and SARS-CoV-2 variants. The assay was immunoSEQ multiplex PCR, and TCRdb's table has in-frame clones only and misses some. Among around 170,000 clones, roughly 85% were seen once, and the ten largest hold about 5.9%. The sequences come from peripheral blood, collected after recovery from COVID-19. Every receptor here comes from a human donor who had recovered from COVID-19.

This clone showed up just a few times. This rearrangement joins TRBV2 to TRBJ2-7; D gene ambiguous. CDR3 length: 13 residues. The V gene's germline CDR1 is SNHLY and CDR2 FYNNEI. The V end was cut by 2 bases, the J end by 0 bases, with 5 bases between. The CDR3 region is CASSEYRSYEQYF. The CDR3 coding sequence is TGTGCCAGCAGTGAATATCGCTCCTACGAGCAGTACTTC.

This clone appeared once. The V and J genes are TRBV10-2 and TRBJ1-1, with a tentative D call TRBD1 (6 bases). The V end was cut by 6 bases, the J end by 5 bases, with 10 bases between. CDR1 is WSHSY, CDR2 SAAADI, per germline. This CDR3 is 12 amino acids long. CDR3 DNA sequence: TGCGCCAGCAGATACACAGGGACTGAAGCTTTCTTT. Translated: CASRYTGTEAFF.

CDR3 loop: CASSSRVRRGGIVEETQYF. CDR3 nucleotides: TGTGCCAGCAGCTCCAGAGTAAGACGTGGCGGGATAGTAGAAGAGACCCAGTACTTC. The chain links TRBV7-8 to TRBJ2-5; possible D gene TRBD2, 6 bases. The V gene lost 4 bases and the J gene lost 3 bases, with 27 bases spanning the gap. The germline V gene encodes CDR1 SGHVS and CDR2 FQNEAQ. CDR3 length: 19 amino acids. The variable domain in full, with the rest retrieved from reference TRBV7-8 and TRBJ2-5, is GAGVSQSPRYKVAKRGQDVALRCDPISGHVSLFWYQQALGQGPEFLTYFQNEAQLDKSGLPSDRFFAERPEGSVSTLKIQRTQQEDSAVYLCASSSRVRRGGIVEETQYFGPGTRLLVL.

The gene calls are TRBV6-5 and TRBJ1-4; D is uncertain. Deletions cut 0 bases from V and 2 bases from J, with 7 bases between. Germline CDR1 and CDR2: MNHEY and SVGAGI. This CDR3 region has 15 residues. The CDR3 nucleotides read TGTGCCAGCAGTTACTCGCCGGGCACTAATGAAAAACTGTTTTTT. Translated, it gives CASSYSPGTNEKLFF.

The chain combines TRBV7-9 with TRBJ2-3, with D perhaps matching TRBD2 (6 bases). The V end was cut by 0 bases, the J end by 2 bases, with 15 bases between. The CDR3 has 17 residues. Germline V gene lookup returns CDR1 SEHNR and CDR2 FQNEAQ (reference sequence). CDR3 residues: CASSLAVGSGATDTQYF. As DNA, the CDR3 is TGTGCCAGCAGCTTAGCGGTCGGTAGCGGCGCCACAGATACGCAGTATTTT.

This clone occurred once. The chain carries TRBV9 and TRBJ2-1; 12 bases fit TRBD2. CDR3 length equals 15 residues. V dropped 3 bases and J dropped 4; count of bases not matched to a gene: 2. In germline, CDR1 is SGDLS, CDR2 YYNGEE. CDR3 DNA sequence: TGTGCCAGCAGCGAACTAGCGGGAGGTTACAATGAGCAGTTCTTC. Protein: CASSELAGGYNEQFF.

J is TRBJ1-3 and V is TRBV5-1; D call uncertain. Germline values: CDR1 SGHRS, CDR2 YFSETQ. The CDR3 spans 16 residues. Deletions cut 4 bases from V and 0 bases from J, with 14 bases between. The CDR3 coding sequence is TGCGCCAGCAGCACGGATTTATGGATCTCTGGAAACACCATATATTTT. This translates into CASSTDLWISGNTIYF.

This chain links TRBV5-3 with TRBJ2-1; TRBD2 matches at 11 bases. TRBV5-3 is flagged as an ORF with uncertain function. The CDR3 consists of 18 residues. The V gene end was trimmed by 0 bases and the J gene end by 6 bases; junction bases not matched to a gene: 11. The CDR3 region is CARSLVAGGPIVSNEQFF. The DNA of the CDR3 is TGTGCCAGAAGCTTGGTAGCGGGAGGGCCTATTGTTTCCAATGAGCAGTTCTTC.

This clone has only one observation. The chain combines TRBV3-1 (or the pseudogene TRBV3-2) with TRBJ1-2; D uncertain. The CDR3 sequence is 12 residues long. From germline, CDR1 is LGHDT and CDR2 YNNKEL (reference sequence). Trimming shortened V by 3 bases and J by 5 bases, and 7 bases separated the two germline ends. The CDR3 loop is CASSHRGYGYTF. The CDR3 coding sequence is TGTGCCAGCAGCCATCGAGGATATGGCTACACCTTC.

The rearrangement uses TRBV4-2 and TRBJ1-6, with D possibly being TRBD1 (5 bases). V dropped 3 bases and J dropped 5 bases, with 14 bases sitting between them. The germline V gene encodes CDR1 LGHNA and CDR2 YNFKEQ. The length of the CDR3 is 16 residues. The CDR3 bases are TGTGCCAGCAGCCAGGGCCGGGACGGTAATAATTCACCCCTCCACTTT. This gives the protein CASSQGRDGNNSPLHF.